This T cell receptor beta chain was retrieved from a study of human T cells and chemical hapten exposure. With 1 base removed from V and 8 bases from J, the gap between germline ends came to 15 bases. CDR1 PRHDT and CDR2 FYEKMQ come from the germline V gene (reference sequence). CDR3 size: 15 residues. The time point: patch test 2, 6 weeks after DPC sensitization. Treatment indicated: therapeutic diphenylcyclopropenone sensitization with weekly scalp DPC. Original analysis: The number of TCRs in each sample had a median of approximately 95,000 and spanned roughly 23,224 to 750,000. TCRdb reprocessed the RACE reads via MiXCR and lists one record per CDR3 protein. For this entry, the V and J calls and clone size follow TCRdb and not the study's own pipeline. The repertoire holds roughly 52,000 distinct CDR3 sequences, with around 9.5% as singletons. This clonotype was counted many times.

This specimen was whole blood, taken in connection with sensitization to the hapten diphenylcyclopropenone (DPC). The rearrangement links TRBV13 to TRBJ1-3; perhaps TRBD1 as D (5 bases). The sequence was obtained from a woman aged 45-65 years with alopecia areata. Some clones in this sample may be carry-over from other donors' samples. The CDR3 DNA reads as TGTGCCAGCAGCTTAGCGCCGGGGGTGAGAGACACCATATATTTT. Amino acid sequence: CASSLAPGVRDTIYF.